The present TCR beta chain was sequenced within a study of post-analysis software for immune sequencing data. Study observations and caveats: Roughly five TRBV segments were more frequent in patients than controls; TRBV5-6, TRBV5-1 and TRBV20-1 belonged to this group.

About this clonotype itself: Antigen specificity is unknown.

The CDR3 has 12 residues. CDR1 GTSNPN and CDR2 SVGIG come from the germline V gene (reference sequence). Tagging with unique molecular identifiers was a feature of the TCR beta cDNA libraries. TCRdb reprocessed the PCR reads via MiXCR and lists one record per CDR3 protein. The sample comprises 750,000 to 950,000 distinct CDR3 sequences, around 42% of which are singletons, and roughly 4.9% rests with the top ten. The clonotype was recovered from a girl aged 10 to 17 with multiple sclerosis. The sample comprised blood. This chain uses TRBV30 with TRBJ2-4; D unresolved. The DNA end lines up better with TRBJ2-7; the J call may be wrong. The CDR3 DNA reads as TGTGCCCTTCGGACCTCCCCCTACGAGCAGTACTTC. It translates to CALRTSPYEQYF.